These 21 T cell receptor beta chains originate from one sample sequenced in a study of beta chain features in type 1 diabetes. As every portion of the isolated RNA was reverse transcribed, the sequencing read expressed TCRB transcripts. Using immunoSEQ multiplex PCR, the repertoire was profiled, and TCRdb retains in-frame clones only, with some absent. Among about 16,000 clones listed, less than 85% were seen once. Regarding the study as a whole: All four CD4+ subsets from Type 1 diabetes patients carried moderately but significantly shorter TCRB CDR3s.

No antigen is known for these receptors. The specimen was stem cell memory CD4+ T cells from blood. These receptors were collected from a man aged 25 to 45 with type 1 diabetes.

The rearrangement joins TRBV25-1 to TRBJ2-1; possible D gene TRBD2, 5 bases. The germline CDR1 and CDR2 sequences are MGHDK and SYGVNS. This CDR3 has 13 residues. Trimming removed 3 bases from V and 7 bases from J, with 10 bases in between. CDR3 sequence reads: CASSDVLENEQFF. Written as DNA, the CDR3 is TGTGCCAGCAGTGACGTACTAGAGAATGAGCAGTTCTTC. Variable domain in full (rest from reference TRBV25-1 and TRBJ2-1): EADIYQTPRYLVIGTGKKITLECSQTMGHDKMYWYQQDPGMELHLIHYSYGVNSTEKGDLSSESTVSRIRTEHFPLTLESARPSHTSQYLCASSDVLENEQFFGPGTRLTVL.

Written as DNA, the CDR3 is TGTGCCAGCAGTTTAGGGTTGAGAGGTCTCTATGGCTACACCTTC. Residues: CASSLGLRGLYGYTF. V and J are TRBV28 and TRBJ1-2, with D unresolved. Trimming shortened V by 2 bases and J by 4 bases, and 14 bases separated the two germline ends. Looked up from germline, CDR1 is MDHEN and CDR2 is SYDVKM. This CDR3 is built from 15 residues.

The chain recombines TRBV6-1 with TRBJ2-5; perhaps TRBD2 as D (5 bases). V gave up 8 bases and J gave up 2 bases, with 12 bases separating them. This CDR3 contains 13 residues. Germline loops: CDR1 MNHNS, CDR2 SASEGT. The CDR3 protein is CASSGPGQETQYF. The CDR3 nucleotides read TGTGCCAGCTCCGGACCGGGACAAGAGACCCAGTACTTC.

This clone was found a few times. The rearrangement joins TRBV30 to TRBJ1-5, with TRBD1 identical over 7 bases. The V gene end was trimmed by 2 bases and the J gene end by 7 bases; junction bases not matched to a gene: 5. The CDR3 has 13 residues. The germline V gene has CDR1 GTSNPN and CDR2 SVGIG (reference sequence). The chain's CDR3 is CAWSNQGDQPQHF. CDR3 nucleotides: TGTGCCTGGAGTAACCAGGGGGACCAGCCCCAGCATTTT.

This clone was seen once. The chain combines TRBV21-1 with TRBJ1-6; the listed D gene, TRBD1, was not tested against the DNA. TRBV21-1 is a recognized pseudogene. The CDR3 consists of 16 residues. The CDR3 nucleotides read TGTGCCAGCCCCCGGACAGGAAACTCCTATAATTCACCCCTCCACTTT. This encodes CASPRTGNSYNSPLHF.

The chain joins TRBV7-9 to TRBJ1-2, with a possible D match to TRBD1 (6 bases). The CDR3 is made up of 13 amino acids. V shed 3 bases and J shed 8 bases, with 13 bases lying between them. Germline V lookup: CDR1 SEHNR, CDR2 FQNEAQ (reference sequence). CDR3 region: CASSFSQGQGYTF. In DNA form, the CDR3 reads TGTGCCAGCAGCTTTTCGCAGGGGCAAGGCTACACCTTC.

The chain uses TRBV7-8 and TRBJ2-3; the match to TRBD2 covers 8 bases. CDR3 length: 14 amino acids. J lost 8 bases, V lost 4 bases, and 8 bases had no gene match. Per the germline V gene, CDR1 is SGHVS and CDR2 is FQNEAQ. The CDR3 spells CASSSLAGGATQYF. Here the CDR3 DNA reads TGTGCCAGCAGCTCCCTCGCGGGGGGTGCTACGCAGTATTTT. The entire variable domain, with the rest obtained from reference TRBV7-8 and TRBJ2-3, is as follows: GAGVSQSPRYKVAKRGQDVALRCDPISGHVSLFWYQQALGQGPEFLTYFQNEAQLDKSGLPSDRFFAERPEGSVSTLKIQRTQQEDSAVYLCASSSLAGGATQYFGPGTRLTVL.

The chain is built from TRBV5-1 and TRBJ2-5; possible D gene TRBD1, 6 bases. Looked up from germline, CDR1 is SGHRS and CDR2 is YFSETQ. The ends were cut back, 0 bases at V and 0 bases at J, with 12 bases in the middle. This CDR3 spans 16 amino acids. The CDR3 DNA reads TGCGCCAGCAGCTTGGGGGACACCTCGTACCAAGAGACCCAGTACTTC. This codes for CASSLGDTSYQETQYF.

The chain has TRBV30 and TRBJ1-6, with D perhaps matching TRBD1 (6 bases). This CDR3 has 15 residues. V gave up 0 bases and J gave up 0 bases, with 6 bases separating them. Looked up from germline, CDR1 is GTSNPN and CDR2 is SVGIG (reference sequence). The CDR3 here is CAWSVDSSYNSPLHF. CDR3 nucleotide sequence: TGTGCCTGGAGTGTGGACAGCTCCTATAATTCACCCCTCCACTTT.

The CDR3 region is CASKAGGSTDTQYF. The CDR3 coding sequence is TGTGCCAGCAAAGCGGGAGGGAGCACAGATACGCAGTATTTT. The J gene is TRBJ2-3, the V gene TRBV28; 10 bases line up with TRBD2. The CDR3 consists of 14 residues. V gave up 7 bases and J gave up 0 bases; unmatched junction bases: 1. Germline V lookup: CDR1 MDHEN, CDR2 SYDVKM.

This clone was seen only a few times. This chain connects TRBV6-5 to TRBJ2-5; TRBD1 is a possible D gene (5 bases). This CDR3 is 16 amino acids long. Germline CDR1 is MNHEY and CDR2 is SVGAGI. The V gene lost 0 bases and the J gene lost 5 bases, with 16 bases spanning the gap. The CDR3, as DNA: TGTGCCAGCAGTTACTCGGGGCCTGAGGAGTGGGAGACCCAGTACTTC. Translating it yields CASSYSGPEEWETQYF.

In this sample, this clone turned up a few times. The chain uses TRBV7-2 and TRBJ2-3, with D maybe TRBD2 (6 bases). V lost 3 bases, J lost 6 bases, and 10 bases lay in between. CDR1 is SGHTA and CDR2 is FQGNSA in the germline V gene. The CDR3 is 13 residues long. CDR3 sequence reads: CASSFSRDDTQYF. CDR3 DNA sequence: TGTGCCAGCAGCTTTTCGCGGGATGATACGCAGTATTTT.

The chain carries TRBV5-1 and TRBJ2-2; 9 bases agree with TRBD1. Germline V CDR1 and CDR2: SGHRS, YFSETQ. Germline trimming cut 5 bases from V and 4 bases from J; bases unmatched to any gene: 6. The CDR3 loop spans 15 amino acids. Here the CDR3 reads CASREQGAGTGELFF. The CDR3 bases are TGCGCCAGCAGGGAACAGGGGGCCGGCACCGGGGAGCTGTTTTTT.

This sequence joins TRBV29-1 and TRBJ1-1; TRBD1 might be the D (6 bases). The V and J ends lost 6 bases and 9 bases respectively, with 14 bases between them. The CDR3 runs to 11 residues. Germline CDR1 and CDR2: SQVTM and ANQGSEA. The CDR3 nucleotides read TGCAGCGTCTCCGGGACACCGAAAGCTTTCTTT. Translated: CSVSGTPKAFF.

The CDR3 DNA reads TGTGCCAGCAGCCGGGTCGCTAACTATGGCTACACCTTC. It encodes CASSRVANYGYTF. This rearrangement joins TRBV7-9 to TRBJ1-2; D ambiguous. The CDR3 loop spans 13 amino acids. Per the germline V gene, CDR1 is SEHNR and CDR2 is FQNEAQ (reference sequence). The V gene lost 5 bases and the J gene lost 0 bases, with 7 bases spanning the gap. Drawing the rest from reference TRBV7-9 and TRBJ1-2, the complete variable domain is DTGVSQNPRHKITKRGQNVTFRCDPISEHNRLYWYRQTLGQGPEFLTYFQNEAQLEKSRLLSDRFSAERPKGSFSTLEIQRTEQGDSAMYLCASSRVANYGYTFGSGTRLTVV.

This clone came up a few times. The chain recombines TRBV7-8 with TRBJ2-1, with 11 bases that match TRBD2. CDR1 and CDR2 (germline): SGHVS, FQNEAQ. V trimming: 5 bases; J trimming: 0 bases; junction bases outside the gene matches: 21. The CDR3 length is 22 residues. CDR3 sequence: CASSPLRPGLAEKLSSYNEQFF. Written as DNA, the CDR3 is TGTGCCAGCAGCCCACTAAGACCGGGACTAGCGGAGAAACTGAGCTCCTACAATGAGCAGTTCTTC. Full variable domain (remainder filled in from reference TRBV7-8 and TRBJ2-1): GAGVSQSPRYKVAKRGQDVALRCDPISGHVSLFWYQQALGQGPEFLTYFQNEAQLDKSGLPSDRFFAERPEGSVSTLKIQRTQQEDSAVYLCASSPLRPGLAEKLSSYNEQFFGPGTRLTVL.

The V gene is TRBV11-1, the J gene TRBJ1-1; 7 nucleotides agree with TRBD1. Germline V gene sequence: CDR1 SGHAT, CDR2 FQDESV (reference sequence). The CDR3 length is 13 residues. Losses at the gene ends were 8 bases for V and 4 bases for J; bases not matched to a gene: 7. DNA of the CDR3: TGTGCCAGCCTTACGACAGGGAGCACTGAAGCTTTCTTT. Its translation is CASLTTGSTEAFF.

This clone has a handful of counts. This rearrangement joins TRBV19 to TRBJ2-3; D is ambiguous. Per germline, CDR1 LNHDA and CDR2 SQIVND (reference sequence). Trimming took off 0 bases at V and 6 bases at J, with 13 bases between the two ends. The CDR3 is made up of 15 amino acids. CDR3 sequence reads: CASSIDRSRRDTQYF. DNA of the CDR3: TGTGCCAGTAGTATAGACCGGAGTAGAAGGGATACGCAGTATTTT.

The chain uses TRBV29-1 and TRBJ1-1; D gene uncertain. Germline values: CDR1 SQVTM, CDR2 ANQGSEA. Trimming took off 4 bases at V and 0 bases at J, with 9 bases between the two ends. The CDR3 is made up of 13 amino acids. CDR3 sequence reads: CSVVRVMNTEAFF. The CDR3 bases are TGCAGCGTTGTTAGAGTGATGAACACTGAAGCTTTCTTT. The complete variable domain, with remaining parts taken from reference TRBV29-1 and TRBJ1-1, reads SAVISQKPSRDICQRGTSLTIQCQVDSQVTMMFWYRQQPGQSLTLIATANQGSEATYESGFVIDKFPISRPNLTFSTLTVSNMSPEDSSIYLCSVVRVMNTEAFFGQGTRLTVV.

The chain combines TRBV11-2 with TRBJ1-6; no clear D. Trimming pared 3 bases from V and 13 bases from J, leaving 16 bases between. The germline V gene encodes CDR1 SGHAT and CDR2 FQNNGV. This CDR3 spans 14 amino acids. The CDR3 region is CASSFEQQNSPLHF. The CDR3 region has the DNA TGTGCCAGCAGCTTCGAACAGCAAAACTCGCCCCTCCACTTT. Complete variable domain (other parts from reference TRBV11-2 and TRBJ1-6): EAGVAQSPRYKIIEKRQSVAFWCNPISGHATLYWYQQILGQGPKLLIQFQNNGVVDDSQLPKDRFSAERLKGVDSTLKIQPAKLEDSAVYLCASSFEQQNSPLHFGNGTRLTVT.

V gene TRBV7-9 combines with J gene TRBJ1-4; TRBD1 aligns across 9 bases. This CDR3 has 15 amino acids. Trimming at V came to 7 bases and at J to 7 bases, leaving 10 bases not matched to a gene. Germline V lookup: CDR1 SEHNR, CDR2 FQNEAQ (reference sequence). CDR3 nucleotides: TGTGCCAGCACCCTCCCGGGACAGGGATTTGAAAAACTGTTTTTT. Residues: CASTLPGQGFEKLFF. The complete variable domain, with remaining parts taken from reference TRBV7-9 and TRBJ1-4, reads DTGVSQNPRHKITKRGQNVTFRCDPISEHNRLYWYRQTLGQGPEFLTYFQNEAQLEKSRLLSDRFSAERPKGSFSTLEIQRTEQGDSAMYLCASTLPGQGFEKLFFGSGTQLSVL.